Included here is one TCR beta chain sequence, with context. Each of the donors was a healthy adult who was HIV-negative and had not had a recent acute infection or vaccination. Genomic DNA, for the unsorted samples, came from tens of millions of PBMCs. The sample comes from a study of shared clonotypes between healthy human individuals. Germline-derived CDR1 and CDR2 are LNHDA and SQIVND (reference sequence). The V gene lost 1 base and the J gene lost 5 bases, with 11 bases spanning the gap. This CDR3 has 15 residues. At a deep level, the assay was run. Data came from immunoSEQ multiplex PCR; TCRdb stores just in-frame clones and leaves some out. The sample records 450,000 or so clones, approximately 71% being singletons.

This sequence originates from a middle-aged woman in good health. Some clones in this sample may be carry-over from other donors' samples. V usage is TRBV19 and J usage is TRBJ2-2, with D perhaps matching TRBD2 (5 bases). The specimen was PBMCs. The CDR3 DNA is TGTGCCAGTAGTATAGCGGAGGAAGTGACCGGGGAGCTGTTTTTT. Its translation is CASSIAEEVTGELFF. The whole variable domain, filled in from reference TRBV19 and TRBJ2-2, reads DGGITQSPKYLFRKEGQNVTLSCEQNLNHDAMYWYRQDPGQGLRLIYYSQIVNDFQKGDIAEGYSVSREKKESFPLTVTSAQKNPTAFYLCASSIAEEVTGELFFGEGSRLTVL.